The entry below describes one T cell receptor beta chain. Its specificity is not known. Profiling relied on immunoSEQ multiplex PCR, and the TCRdb table lists in-frame clones only, not all of them. The repertoire holds 780,000 or so clones, roughly 72% seen once, with more than 1.5% in the top ten. This sample was included in a study of shared clonotypes between healthy human individuals. Whole-study findings and limits: Investigators collected only blood, and repertoires in tissues likely differ. Though the depth was large, rarefaction showed that sorted-subset sequencing was incomplete. Naive CD4 clonotypes were shared across a handful of donors at around 5.4%.

The CDR3 has 18 residues. V dropped 5 bases and J dropped 0 bases, with 20 bases sitting between them. Germline V gives CDR1 MDHEN, CDR2 SYDVKM. The V gene is TRBV28, the J gene TRBJ1-5; possibly TRBD1 for D (5 bases). The sequencing sample was made of memory CD4+ T cells sorted from blood. The subset is: CD45RA-negative fraction. The TCR sequence derives from a woman in her twenties or thirties in good health. CDR3: CASSRRDGTPYSNQPQHF. CDR3 DNA sequence: TGTGCCAGCAGTCGTCGGGACGGTACACCTTATAGCAATCAGCCCCAGCATTTT.